This T cell receptor (beta chain) came from a study of T cells in Graves' hyperthyroidism and ophthalmopathy. From germline, CDR1 is SGHVS and CDR2 FQNEAQ. V shed 5 bases and J 1 base; nucleotides not matched to a gene: 6. The CDR3 consists of 17 residues. This clonotype has at least ten counts. Amplified TCR beta CDR3 regions came from RNA transcripts. First-round RT-PCR with HTBI primers amplified the TCR CDR3 region. TCRdb recomputed calls from the multiplex PCR reads with MiXCR, one row per CDR3 protein. Among about 610,000 distinct CDR3 sequences listed, roughly 14% were seen once. V gene TRBV7-8 combines with J gene TRBJ2-2; 11 nucleotides match TRBD2. This receptor was obtained from a woman aged 40 to 50 with Graves' ophthalmopathy. Sequences were obtained from blood. The CDR3 reads CASSRSGTSGNTGELFF. The DNA for the CDR3 is TGTGCCAGCAGCCGATCGGGGACTAGCGGGAACACCGGGGAGCTGTTTTTT.